A single T cell receptor beta chain is shown here with its context. The CDR3 regions of TCR beta were amplified from RNA transcripts. During a first-round RT-PCR of the TCR CDR3, the HTBI primer set was used. TCRdb itself ran the multiplex PCR reads through MiXCR, one entry per CDR3 protein. The data show about 640,000 distinct CDR3 sequences, with around 20% seen just once and 34% held by the top ten. Clinical symptoms, serum thyroxine, TRAb, thyroid ultrasound and orbital computed tomography established diagnosis. This CDR3 comprises 13 residues. The germline gives CDR1 SQVTM, CDR2 ANQGSEA. V lost 6 bases to trimming and J lost 7 bases, with 18 bases between them. The sample is drawn from a study of T cells in Graves' hyperthyroidism and ophthalmopathy.

The rearrangement links TRBV29-1 to TRBJ1-2, with no clear D. This sequence was found in a man aged 25-45 years with Graves' ophthalmopathy. Sequencing was done on a sample of blood. The CDR3 spells CSVANGPGFGYTF. The CDR3 bases are TGCAGCGTCGCGAACGGGCCCGGCTTTGGCTACACCTTC.